The rows below give T cell receptor beta chains drawn from one sample of a study of response to subunit inactivated influenza vaccine. Using its own MiXCR run on the RT-PCR reads, TCRdb lists one record per CDR3 protein. The data hold about 570,000 distinct CDR3 sequences, with about 11% observed a single time. The same data also went into a second study, on T cells expressing NK-cell markers.

The source material was PBMCs from blood, sampled on the day of vaccination. The receptors were gathered from a man aged 50-59 years who received an inactivated influenza vaccine. Both conserved end residues are trimmed from each CDR3.

AWSPLGEGVKTDTQY	TRBV30
ASSVGMGQLDNEQF	TRBV9
SARFMTGVTEAF	TRBV20-1
ASVSSGTSYEQY	TRBV6-2/TRBV6-3
ASSQDEAAGEDTQY	TRBV3-1
ASSESRTASYEQY	TRBV2
ASKPGANYGYT	TRBV5-1
SARDRGTGNYGYT	TRBV20-1
ASSLGTHTGYNEQF	TRBV5-1
ASHALRDYGRETQY	TRBV5-1